One and the same sample provided the 17 T cell receptor beta chains below, sequenced in a study of blood T cells in healthy people across ages. For the second PCR, which ran for roughly 6 to 12 cycles, a sample-barcoded 5' primer and a J-beta primer mix were used. TCRdb recomputed calls from the 5' RACE reads with MiXCR, one row per CDR3 protein. Among roughly 1.5 million distinct CDR3 sequences listed, 42% were seen once. The sample was blood. These receptors were obtained from a young woman in good health.

The V call is TRBV4-3, the J call TRBJ2-5; 9 bases agree with TRBD2. The CDR3 covers 15 residues. Per germline, CDR1 LGHNA and CDR2 YSLEER. V dropped 0 bases and J dropped 5; count of bases not matched to a gene: 4. The CDR3 nucleotides read TGCGCCAGCAGCCAAGATCCAACTAGCGGGGAGACCCAGTACTTC. This translates into CASSQDPTSGETQYF.

This clonotype was detected only a few times. The J gene is TRBJ1-2, the V gene TRBV7-8; D gene unclear. The CDR3 runs 14 residues. Trimming removed 0 bases from V and 8 bases from J, with 13 bases in between. Germline V gene lookup returns CDR1 SGHVS and CDR2 FQNEAQ. The CDR3 loop is CASSLAGGVLGYTF. DNA of the CDR3: TGTGCCAGCAGCTTAGCGGGCGGAGTGCTAGGCTACACCTTC.

This clonotype was recorded once. The chain is built from TRBV7-3 and TRBJ2-3; D remains unclear. The germline gives CDR1 SGHTA, CDR2 FQGTGA. Trimming cost V 5 bases and J 0 bases, with 12 bases left between them. This CDR3 has 15 amino acids. This CDR3 is CASSLWGLSTDTQYF. In DNA form, the CDR3 reads TGTGCCAGCAGCCTCTGGGGTCTTAGCACAGATACGCAGTATTTT.

The J gene is TRBJ2-4, the V gene TRBV20-1; TRBD1 is a possible D gene (6 bases). With 4 bases removed from V and 3 bases from J, the gap between germline ends came to 13 bases. Germline V gene data show CDR1 as DFQATT and CDR2 as SNEGSKA (reference sequence). The CDR3 length is 14 residues. The DNA of the CDR3 is TGCAGTGCTAAGAGGGGGTGGGACAAAAACATTCAGTACTTC. Translated: CSAKRGWDKNIQYF.

This clonotype was recorded many times. V and J are TRBV29-1 and TRBJ2-3; no clear D gene. There are 11 residues in the CDR3. The germline CDR1 and CDR2 sequences are SQVTM and ANQGSEA. Trimming left V 1 base short and J 4 bases short, with 3 bases between. The CDR3 DNA reads as TGCAGCGTTGAAGGGCCAGATACGCAGTATTTT. Protein: CSVEGPDTQYF.

Note on this clonotype: At one boundary the junction diverges from the germline segment, which might be a read error. The CDR3 DNA reads TGTGCCTGCAGCGACCCCGGGACTCTAAGCAATGAGCGGTTCTTC. This translates into CACSDPGTLSNERFF. This rearrangement joins TRBV9 to TRBJ2-1; the D gene is possibly TRBD2 (6 bases). CDR1 and CDR2 from the germline V gene are SGDLS and YYNGEE. The CDR3 is 15 amino acids.

The table lists this clonotype with a few counts. The gene calls are TRBV29-1 and TRBJ2-5; possibly TRBD1 for D (5 bases). Trimming left V 4 bases short and J 1 base short, with 16 bases between. Germline values: CDR1 SQVTM, CDR2 ANQGSEA. The CDR3 is made up of 15 amino acids. Here the CDR3 DNA reads TGCAGCGTTGGGGGCAGGGATAGGTTCCAAGAGACCCAGTACTTC. Translated: CSVGGRDRFQETQYF.

V gene TRBV7-8 combines with J gene TRBJ2-2, with a tentative D call TRBD1 (6 bases). The CDR3 spans 16 residues. Germline CDR1 reads SGHVS; CDR2 reads FQNEAQ. With 3 bases removed from V and 4 bases from J, the gap between germline ends came to 15 bases. Here the CDR3 DNA reads TGTGCCAGCAGCTTTCCTAGGGGGAGCGTCACCGGGGAGCTGTTTTTT. This codes for CASSFPRGSVTGELFF.

This clonotype was seen more than once but under ten times. The CDR3 nucleotides are TGTGCCAGCAGTTACATCGGCTTACCCTACGAGCAGTACTTC. It is translated as CASSYIGLPYEQYF. The chain is built from TRBV6-2 or TRBV6-3 and TRBJ2-7; D is uncertain. Germline-derived CDR1 and CDR2 are MNHEY and SVGEGT. Trimming stripped 2 bases from V and 2 bases from J, with 10 bases between. This CDR3 comprises 14 residues.

This clonotype was detected many times. The CDR3 nucleotides are TGTGCCAGCTCACCCGGGACAGGGGGCACTGAAGCTTTCTTT. This sequence encodes CASSPGTGGTEAFF. The chain joins TRBV18 to TRBJ1-1; 11 nucleotides match TRBD1. Germline V lookup: CDR1 KGHSH, CDR2 LQKENI. There are 14 residues in the CDR3. Losses at the gene ends were 3 bases for V and 4 bases for J; bases not matched to a gene: 1. The full variable domain, its missing parts supplied by reference TRBV18 and TRBJ1-1, is NAGVMQNPRHLVRRRGQEARLRCSPMKGHSHVYWYRQLPEEGLKFMVYLQKENIIDESGMPKERFSAEFPKEGPSILRIQQVVRGDSAAYFCASSPGTGGTEAFFGQGTRLTVV.

Concerning this clonotype itself: Since no conserved phenylalanine or tryptophan closes the CDR3, a read error is the likely cause. No DNA is shown, since the ends of the CDR3 on it are uncertain; the CDR3 is the one TCRdb lists. The chain has TRBV5-5 and TRBJ2-5; the D call TRBD2 from the table was never checked on the DNA. Germline assignment: CDR1 SGHKS and CDR2 YYEKEE (reference sequence). From its first to its last residue, the CDR3 has 18 amino acids. The CDR3 loop is CASSMQGSQGGSGYTFGS.

This clonotype occurred a few times. This chain connects TRBV7-6 to TRBJ1-5; D call uncertain. V dropped 0 bases and J dropped 7 bases, with 7 bases sitting between them. The CDR3 runs to 13 residues. Per the germline V gene, CDR1 is SGHVS and CDR2 is FNYEAQ. CDR3 sequence reads: CASSLALWQPQHF. The CDR3 DNA is TGTGCCAGCAGCTTAGCTCTGTGGCAGCCCCAGCATTTT.

The V call is TRBV7-2, the J call TRBJ2-3, with 10 bases lining up with TRBD2. Germline assignment: CDR1 SGHTA and CDR2 FQGNSA. The ends lost 3 bases at V and 5 bases at J; junction bases unmatched: 17. This CDR3 has 19 residues. The CDR3 DNA sequence: TGTGCCAGCAGCTTTCGGGCCCTTAGCGGGGGGAGATGGTTAGATACGCAGTATTTT. Amino acids: CASSFRALSGGRWLDTQYF.

This sequence joins TRBV4-3 and TRBJ2-1; 7 nucleotides match TRBD2. V was clipped by 4 bases and J by 11 bases; unmatched bases: 5. CDR3 length: 12 residues. Germline V gene lookup returns CDR1 LGHNA and CDR2 YSLEER. In DNA form, the CDR3 reads TGCGCCAGCAGCCCCACGAGCGGGAAGCAGTTCTTC. This sequence encodes CASSPTSGKQFF.

The V and J genes are TRBV20-1 and TRBJ1-1; D gene uncertain. The germline V and J ends were trimmed by 0 bases and 0 bases, with 5 bases remaining between them. Germline values: CDR1 DFQATT, CDR2 SNEGSKA (reference sequence). The CDR3 extends over 13 amino acids. The CDR3, as DNA: TGCAGTGCTAGAGACCATATGAACACTGAAGCTTTCTTT. Translating gives CSARDHMNTEAFF.

The rearrangement joins TRBV4-1 to TRBJ2-1; D may be TRBD1 (6 bases). The V end was cut by 1 base, the J end by 10 bases, with 17 bases between. The CDR3 sequence is 15 residues long. Per germline, CDR1 MGHRA and CDR2 YSYEKL. The CDR3 sequence: CASSQGVRGNGEQFF. The CDR3 region has the DNA TGCGCCAGCAGCCAAGGCGTCAGGGGAAATGGGGAGCAGTTCTTC.

The rearrangement links TRBV4-3 to TRBJ2-1; TRBD1 agrees at 11 bases. TRBJ2-7 explains the end of the DNA better; the J call may be wrong. In germline, CDR1 is LGHNA, CDR2 YSLEER. This CDR3 is 16 amino acids long. In nucleotides, the CDR3 is TGCGCCAGCAGCCAAGTTTCGGGACAGGGGGTTTACGAGCAGTACTTC. It yields the protein CASSQVSGQGVYEQYF.